Included here is one T cell receptor (beta chain) sequence, with context. The data were taken from a study of blood T cell repertoires in COVID-19. At the level of the study: Both acute and convalescent COVID-19 samples were obtained from the United States, Italy and Spain. T cells, B-cell-depleted T cells, or PBMCs provided the cDNA or gDNA that served as material.

In the authors' workflow: It was from reference gene primer amplification that nucleated cell counts were estimated. Here immunoSEQ multiplex PCR was the method, and the copy in TCRdb shows in-frame clones only, minus some. V and J calls and clone size are copied from that table; D and trimming were computed from the DNA. The sample contains 300,000 to 400,000 clones, approximately 89% of which appear only once. The germline V gene encodes CDR1 SGHRS and CDR2 YFSETQ. The V end was cut by 5 bases, the J end by 4 bases, with 18 bases between. The CDR3 length is 15 residues. The sequencing sample was made of peripheral blood. This chain links TRBV5-1 with TRBJ1-2; no firm D call. This clonotype was sampled from a woman in her late teens or twenties who had recovered from COVID-19. DNA of the CDR3: TGCGCCAGCAGGACGGCCGGGTCTTCCCCCTATGGCTACACCTTC. Protein product: CASRTAGSSPYGYTF.